Detailed here is one TCR beta chain. This specimen belongs to a study of CD8+CD57+ T cells in acquired aplastic anemia. It was genomic DNA that served as the template for profiling TCR beta VDJ and CDR3. TCRdb re-analysed the reads in MiXCR, keeping a single row per CDR3 protein. The sample includes over 150,000 distinct CDR3 sequences, roughly three fifths of them seen just once. In patients chosen for sequencing, flow cytometry had shown CD8+CD57+ cell expansion. Trimming took off 1 base at V and 1 base at J, with 3 bases between the two ends. Germline lookup yields CDR1 KGHDR and CDR2 SFDVKD. The CDR3 is made up of 13 amino acids.

The rearrangement joins TRBV24-1 to TRBJ1-1; D ambiguous. This clonotype was sampled from a human donor with aplastic anemia. Input material: sorted CD4+, CD8+, or CD8+CD57+ T cells (not recorded which) from PBMCs. For the CDR3, the DNA is TGTGCCACCAGTGATTTAGGGAACACTGAAGCTTTCTTT. It encodes CATSDLGNTEAFF.